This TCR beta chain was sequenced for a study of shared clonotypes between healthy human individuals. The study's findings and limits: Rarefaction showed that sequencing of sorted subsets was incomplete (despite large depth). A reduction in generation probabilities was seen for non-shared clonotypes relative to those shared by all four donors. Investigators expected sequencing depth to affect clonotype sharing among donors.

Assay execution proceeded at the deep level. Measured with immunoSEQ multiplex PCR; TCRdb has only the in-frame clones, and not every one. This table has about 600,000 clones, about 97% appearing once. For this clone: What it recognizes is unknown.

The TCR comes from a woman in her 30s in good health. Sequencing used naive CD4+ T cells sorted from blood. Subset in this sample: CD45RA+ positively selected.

The CDR3 region is CASSRTGGSYQETQYF. In DNA form, the CDR3 reads TGCGCCAGCAGTCGCACAGGGGGCAGTTACCAAGAGACCCAGTACTTC. This sequence joins TRBV5-1 and TRBJ2-5; 9 bases fit TRBD1. CDR3 length: 16 residues. The ends lost 5 bases at V and 0 bases at J; junction bases unmatched: 8. Germline values: CDR1 SGHRS, CDR2 YFSETQ.